Shown below are 30 T cell receptor beta chains from a single sample sequenced in a study of blood T cell repertoires in COVID-19. Produced via immunoSEQ multiplex PCR; TCRdb's table is partial and in-frame only. Here the sample spans 140,000 or so clones, about nine tenths being singletons. Sequences were obtained from peripheral blood. Every receptor here comes from a human donor in a cohort sampled during active COVID-19.

This chain links TRBV12-3 or TRBV12-4 with TRBJ1-5, with 7 nucleotides matching TRBD1. V lost 8 bases to trimming and J lost 5 bases; unmatched junction nucleotides: 6. CDR3 length: 13 amino acids. This CDR3 is CASQGDIYQPQHF. The CDR3 coding sequence is TGTGCCAGCCAGGGGGACATTTATCAGCCCCAGCATTTT.

The chain combines TRBV20-1 with TRBJ2-5; a possible D gene is TRBD2 (5 bases). Germline-derived CDR1 and CDR2 are DFQATT and SNEGSKA (reference sequence). V gave up 3 bases and J gave up 5 bases, with 10 bases separating them. The CDR3 totals 12 residues. For the CDR3, the DNA is TGCAGTGCTAGTCCTAGGAGGGAGACCCAGTACTTC. Protein product: CSASPRRETQYF.

The chain is built from TRBV5-8 and TRBJ1-4, with TRBD1 matching over 7 bases. Germline lookup yields CDR1 SGHTS and CDR2 YDEGEE. V shed 4 bases, J shed 5 bases, and the junction held 11 bases outside the gene matches. The CDR3 loop spans 16 amino acids. The CDR3 protein is CASSPGARGRNEKLFF. In nucleotides, the CDR3 is TGTGCCAGCAGCCCGGGGGCAAGGGGGCGCAATGAAAAACTGTTTTTT.

The V and J genes are TRBV5-1 and TRBJ2-5; 10 bases line up with TRBD2. CDR3 length: 15 amino acids. Looked up from germline, CDR1 is SGHRS and CDR2 is YFSETQ. V was pared by 1 base and J by 2 bases, with 2 bases of the junction left unmatched. The CDR3 DNA is TGCGCCAGCAGCTTGTTTAGCGGGGGGCAAGAGACCCAGTACTTC. It is translated as CASSLFSGGQETQYF.

V and J are TRBV5-4 and TRBJ2-1; possibly TRBD2 for D (5 bases). Looked up from germline, CDR1 is SGHNT and CDR2 is YYREEE (reference sequence). V was shortened by 2 bases and J by 6 bases, with 15 bases between the two germline ends. This CDR3 has 15 residues. CDR3 sequence (DNA): TGTGCCAGCAGCTTCGCGCGCGCCCGGGGCAATGAGCAGTTCTTC. This encodes CASSFARARGNEQFF. The full variable domain, with the rest looked up from reference TRBV5-4 and TRBJ2-1, is ETGVTQSPTHLIKTRGQQVTLRCSSQSGHNTVSWYQQALGQGPQFIFQYYREEENGRGNFPPRFSGLQFPNYSSELNVNALELDDSALYLCASSFARARGNEQFFGPGTRLTVL.

V is TRBV5-6 and J is TRBJ2-1; D unclear. The CDR3 extends over 12 amino acids. The germline V and J ends were trimmed by 0 bases and 12 bases, with 10 bases remaining between them. Germline V gives CDR1 SGHDT, CDR2 YYEEEE. This CDR3 reads CASSLGVARQFF. In DNA, the CDR3 is TGTGCCAGCAGCTTGGGTGTGGCCCGGCAGTTCTTC.

Here the CDR3 DNA reads TGCGCCAGCAGAGGAGAGGCGGAGACCCAGTACTTC. Amino acids: CASRGEAETQYF. The genes are TRBV5-1 and TRBJ2-5; D is ambiguous. The CDR3 consists of 12 residues. V was trimmed by 5 bases and J by 5 bases, leaving 10 bases between them. Germline CDR1 SGHRS, CDR2 YFSETQ. Full variable domain (outside the CDR3, taken from reference TRBV5-1 and TRBJ2-5): KAGVTQTPRYLIKTRGQQVTLSCSPISGHRSVSWYQQTPGQGLQFLFEYFSETQRNKGNFPGRFSGRQFSNSRSEMNVSTLELGDSALYLCASRGEAETQYFGPGTRLLVL.

J is TRBJ2-1 and V is TRBV29-1, with 9 bases aligning to TRBD2. The germline V gene encodes CDR1 SQVTM and CDR2 ANQGSEA. Germline trimming cut 7 bases from V and 15 bases from J; bases unmatched to any gene: 13. The CDR3 has 12 amino acids. CDR3 nucleotide sequence: TGCAGCGCCGGATTAGCGGGGGCCAAGTTGTTCTTC. Protein: CSAGLAGAKLFF.

The V call is TRBV5-4, the J call TRBJ2-3; TRBD2 aligns across 9 bases. V was pared by 5 bases and J by 5 bases, with 9 bases of the junction left unmatched. Germline values: CDR1 SGHNT, CDR2 YYREEE (reference sequence). The CDR3 consists of 15 residues. CDR3 sequence reads: CASSLSASGVDTQYF. The CDR3 nucleotides are TGTGCCAGCAGTTTATCGGCTAGCGGGGTAGATACGCAGTATTTT.

For this clone: This CDR3 is also generated by other DNA sequences in the sample. The chain has TRBV5-6 and TRBJ2-5; D is perhaps TRBD1 (6 bases). The length of the CDR3 is 13 residues. V lost 2 bases to trimming and J lost 5 bases, with 10 bases between them. The V gene's germline CDR1 is SGHDT and CDR2 YYEEEE. In nucleotides, the CDR3 is TGTGCCAGCAGCTTAAGGGGGTTGGAGACCCAGTACTTC. This codes for CASSLRGLETQYF.

The chain couples TRBV6-1 to TRBJ2-4; D may be TRBD2 (7 bases). The germline CDR1 and CDR2 sequences are MNHNS and SASEGT. Trimming cost V 4 bases and J 2 bases, with 15 bases left between them. The CDR3 is 16 residues long. The CDR3 coding sequence is TGTGCCAGCAGTGTTTGGGGGGGGGCCTCCAAAAACATTCAGTACTTC. It yields the protein CASSVWGGASKNIQYF.

The chain has TRBV12-5 and TRBJ2-5, with a weak D call TRBD2 (5 bases). This CDR3 region has 13 residues. Germline V lookup: CDR1 LGHNT, CDR2 FRNRAP. The germline V and J ends were trimmed by 6 bases and 2 bases, with 10 bases remaining between them. The CDR3 DNA reads as TGTGCTAGTGGACTGGACTTACAAGAGACCCAGTACTTC. It yields the protein CASGLDLQETQYF.

The chain has TRBV10-3 and TRBJ1-1; D not certain. The CDR3 is 13 amino acids. The germline CDR1 and CDR2 sequences are ENHRY and SYGVKD. V lost 0 bases, J lost 2 bases, and 4 bases lay in between. The CDR3 spells CAISESYNTEAFF. The DNA for the CDR3 is TGTGCCATCAGTGAGTCCTACAACACTGAAGCTTTCTTT.

The gene calls are TRBV5-6 and TRBJ1-1; TRBD1 might be the D (5 bases). V was shortened by 2 bases and J by 7 bases, with 15 bases between the two germline ends. The germline V gene encodes CDR1 SGHDT and CDR2 YYEEEE. The CDR3 has 14 residues. The CDR3 region is CASSFNRGLSEAFF. CDR3 coding DNA: TGTGCCAGCAGCTTTAACCGGGGGTTGAGTGAAGCTTTCTTT.

The chain has TRBV6-5 and TRBJ2-7; 10 positions match TRBD1. This CDR3 contains 14 residues. V trimming: 9 bases; J trimming: 2 bases; junction bases outside the gene matches: 7. Germline CDR1 and CDR2: MNHEY and SVGAGI. DNA of the CDR3: TGTGCCAGTCCGACAGGGGGCCCAACCTACGAGCAGTACTTC. As protein: CASPTGGPTYEQYF.

The chain employs TRBV2 and TRBJ1-4, with 10 bases fitting TRBD1. V trimming: 6 bases; J trimming: 4 bases; junction bases outside the gene matches: 5. Looked up from germline, CDR1 is SNHLY and CDR2 is FYNNEI. CDR3 length equals 15 residues. The CDR3 nucleotides read TGTGCCAGCAGCTCCGGGACAGGGGTTAATGAAAAACTGTTTTTT. It codes for CASSSGTGVNEKLFF.

The rearrangement joins TRBV12-3 or TRBV12-4 to TRBJ1-2; TRBD1 matches at 8 bases. This CDR3 has 13 residues. The V gene end was trimmed by 5 bases and the J gene end by 7 bases; junction bases not matched to a gene: 6. The CDR3 DNA reads TGTGCCAGCAGTCGAGGACAGGGAGGTGGCTACACCTTC. Protein product: CASSRGQGGGYTF.

This clone was recorded a few times. This chain uses TRBV30 with TRBJ1-1; tentative D call: TRBD1 (6 bases). Between the trimmed V and J ends, which lost 5 bases and 10 bases, there was a span of 14 bases. CDR1 and CDR2 (germline): GTSNPN, SVGIG (reference sequence). This CDR3 spans 11 amino acids. Here the CDR3 DNA reads TGTGCCTGGGCAAGGACAGTAGGAGCTTTCTTT. Protein product: CAWARTVGAFF.

The CDR3 sequence: CAWTPGSNSPLHF. CDR3 nucleotides: TGTGCCTGGACCCCTGGGAGTAATTCACCCCTCCACTTT. The genes are TRBV30 and TRBJ1-6, with unresolved D. From germline, CDR1 is GTSNPN and CDR2 SVGIG (reference sequence). The CDR3 length is 13 residues. V was cut by 4 bases and J by 6 bases, with 10 bases left in between. The whole variable domain, filled in from reference TRBV30 and TRBJ1-6, reads SQTIHQWPATLVQPVGSPLSLECTVEGTSNPNLYWYRQAAGRGLQLLFYSVGIGQISSEVPQNLSASRPQDRQFILSSKKLLLSDSGFYLCAWTPGSNSPLHFGNGTRLTVT.

The gene calls are TRBV21-1 and TRBJ1-5. TRBV21-1 is shown as a pseudogene. The CDR3 is 17 residues long. This chain's CDR3 is CASSNWERGGGNQPQHF. The CDR3 DNA reads TGTGCCAGCAGCAACTGGGAAAGGGGAGGAGGCAATCAGCCCCAGCATTTT.

J is TRBJ1-4 and V is TRBV5-1, with 8 bases lining up with TRBD1. J gave up 7 bases and V 3 bases, and 8 bases lay outside the gene matches. CDR3 length equals 15 residues. CDR1 SGHRS and CDR2 YFSETQ come from the germline V gene. The CDR3 is CASSWTTGVSEKLFF. DNA for the CDR3: TGCGCCAGCAGCTGGACGACAGGGGTTTCTGAAAAACTGTTTTTT.

V gene TRBV19 combines with J gene TRBJ1-1, with a weak D call TRBD1 (6 bases). Germline CDR1 and CDR2: LNHDA and SQIVND (reference sequence). V was clipped by 1 base and J by 8 bases, with 17 bases between them. CDR3 length equals 15 residues. CDR3 loop: CASSIVSDKGHEAFF. The CDR3 nucleotides are TGTGCCAGTAGTATAGTAAGCGACAAGGGACACGAAGCTTTCTTT.

This chain joins TRBV3-1 (or the pseudogene TRBV3-2) and TRBJ2-7; D is uncertain. V gave up 0 bases and J gave up 3 bases, with 12 bases separating them. The CDR3 loop spans 15 amino acids. The germline gives CDR1 LGHDT, CDR2 YNNKEL (reference sequence). The CDR3 DNA follows: TGTGCCAGCAGCCAAGATGAGGTACTTCACTACGAGCAGTACTTC. This gives the protein CASSQDEVLHYEQYF.

This clone has just a few counts. This chain connects TRBV9 to TRBJ2-7, with 7 nucleotides matching TRBD1. The CDR3 sequence is 14 residues long. With 3 bases clipped from V and 1 base from J, the junction kept 4 bases outside the gene matches. Germline V gene lookup returns CDR1 SGDLS and CDR2 YYNGEE. The CDR3 loop is CASSAEQGSYEQYF. CDR3 bases: TGTGCCAGCAGCGCGGAACAGGGGTCCTACGAGCAGTACTTC. Combining the CDR3 with reference TRBV9 and TRBJ2-7 gives the whole variable domain DSGVTQTPKHLITATGQRVTLRCSPRSGDLSVYWYQQSLDQGLQFLIQYYNGEERAKGNILERFSAQQFPDLHSELNLSSLELGDSALYFCASSAEQGSYEQYFGPGTRLTVT.

The rearrangement uses TRBV25-1 and TRBJ2-3; D is unclear. V was cut by 4 bases and J by 0 bases, with 11 bases left in between. The V gene's germline CDR1 is MGHDK and CDR2 SYGVNS. CDR3 length: 15 residues. CDR3 loop: CASSAVSPSTDTQYF. The CDR3 DNA is TGTGCCAGCAGTGCGGTTTCCCCTAGCACAGATACGCAGTATTTT.

This chain connects TRBV5-5 to TRBJ2-3; 7 nucleotides agree with TRBD1. This CDR3 is built from 17 residues. Trimming took 3 bases from V and 0 from J; bases not matched to a gene: 10. From germline, CDR1 is SGHKS and CDR2 YYEKEE (reference sequence). CDR3 sequence: CASSSLGQKSSTDTQYF. In DNA, the CDR3 is TGTGCCAGCAGCTCACTGGGACAGAAATCTAGCACAGATACGCAGTATTTT.

This chain connects TRBV18 to TRBJ1-5; no definite D call. The CDR3 consists of 13 residues. Germline V gene data show CDR1 as KGHSH and CDR2 as LQKENI. V was clipped by 4 bases and J by 6 bases, with 10 bases between them. The CDR3 DNA is TGTGCCAGCTCACGGGCCGCAGGTCAGCCCCAGCATTTT. This encodes CASSRAAGQPQHF.

The V call is TRBV5-1, the J call TRBJ1-5, with TRBD1 identical over 9 bases. J was trimmed by 2 bases and V by 4 bases; bases with no gene match: 7. This CDR3 has 16 amino acids. Germline assignment: CDR1 SGHRS and CDR2 YFSETQ. The CDR3 region has the DNA TGCGCCAGCAGCATGGGGGACAGGGAAGGCAATCAGCCCCAGCATTTT. It translates to CASSMGDREGNQPQHF.

The gene calls are TRBV5-6 and TRBJ1-5, with no clear D. The V and J ends lost 4 bases and 2 bases respectively, with 7 bases between them. The CDR3 is 13 amino acids. In germline, CDR1 is SGHDT, CDR2 YYEEEE. CDR3 region: CASSEGRNQPQHF. The CDR3 DNA reads as TGTGCCAGCAGCGAGGGTCGCAATCAGCCCCAGCATTTT.

This clone was detected only a few times. The DNA for the CDR3 is TGTGCCAGCAGCATGAGGGGAGGCACCTATAATTCACCCCTCCACTTT. Translated: CASSMRGGTYNSPLHF. The chain uses TRBV5-4 and TRBJ1-6; tentative D call: TRBD1 (5 bases). V was cut by 4 bases and J by 2 bases, with 13 bases left in between. Germline CDR1 is SGHNT and CDR2 is YYREEE (reference sequence). The CDR3 contains 16 residues. The entire variable domain, with the rest obtained from reference TRBV5-4 and TRBJ1-6, is as follows: ETGVTQSPTHLIKTRGQQVTLRCSSQSGHNTVSWYQQALGQGPQFIFQYYREEENGRGNFPPRFSGLQFPNYSSELNVNALELDDSALYLCASSMRGGTYNSPLHFGNGTRLTVT.